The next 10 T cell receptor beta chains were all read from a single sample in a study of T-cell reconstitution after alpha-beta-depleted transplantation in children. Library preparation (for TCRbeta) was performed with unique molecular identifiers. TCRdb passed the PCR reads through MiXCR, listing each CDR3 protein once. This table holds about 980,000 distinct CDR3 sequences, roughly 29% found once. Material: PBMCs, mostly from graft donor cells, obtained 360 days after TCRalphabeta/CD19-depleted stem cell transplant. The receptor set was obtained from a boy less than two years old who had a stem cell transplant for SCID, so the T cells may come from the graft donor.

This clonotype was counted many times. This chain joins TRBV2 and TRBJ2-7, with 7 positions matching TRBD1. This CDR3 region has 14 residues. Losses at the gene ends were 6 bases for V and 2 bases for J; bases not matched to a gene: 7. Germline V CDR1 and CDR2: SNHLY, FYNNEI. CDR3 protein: CASRGQPQAYEQYF. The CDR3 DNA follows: TGTGCCAGCAGGGGACAGCCTCAGGCCTACGAGCAGTACTTC.

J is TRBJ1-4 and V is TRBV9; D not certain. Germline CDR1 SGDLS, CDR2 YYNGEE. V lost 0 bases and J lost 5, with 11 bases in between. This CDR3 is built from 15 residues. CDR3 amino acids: CASSVGPGSNEKLFF. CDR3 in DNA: TGTGCCAGCAGCGTAGGACCGGGCTCGAATGAAAAACTGTTTTTT.

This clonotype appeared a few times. CDR3: CASSLTGYNSPLHF. The CDR3 coding sequence is TGTGCCAGCAGTCTTACAGGGTACAATTCACCCCTCCACTTT. The chain carries TRBV28 and TRBJ1-6; TRBD1 might be the D (6 bases). This CDR3 spans 14 amino acids. V was shortened by 5 bases and J by 7 bases, with 12 bases between the two germline ends. Per the germline V gene, CDR1 is MDHEN and CDR2 is SYDVKM.

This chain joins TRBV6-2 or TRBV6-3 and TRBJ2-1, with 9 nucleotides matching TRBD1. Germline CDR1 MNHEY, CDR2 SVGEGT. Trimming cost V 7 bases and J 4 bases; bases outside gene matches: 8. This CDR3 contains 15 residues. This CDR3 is CASTEGGQGYNEQFF. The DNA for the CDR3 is TGTGCCAGCACCGAGGGGGGACAGGGTTACAATGAGCAGTTCTTC.

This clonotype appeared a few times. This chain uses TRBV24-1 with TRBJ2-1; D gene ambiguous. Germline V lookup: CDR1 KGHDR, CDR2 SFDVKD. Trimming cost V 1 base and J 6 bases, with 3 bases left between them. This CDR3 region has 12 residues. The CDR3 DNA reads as TGTGCCACCAGTGATTTCGGCAATGAGCAGTTCTTC. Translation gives CATSDFGNEQFF.

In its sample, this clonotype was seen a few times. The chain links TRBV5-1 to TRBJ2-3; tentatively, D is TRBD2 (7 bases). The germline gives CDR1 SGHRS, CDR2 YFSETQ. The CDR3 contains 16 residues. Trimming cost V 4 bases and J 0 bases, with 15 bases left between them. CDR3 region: CASSRTAGASTDTQYF. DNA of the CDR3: TGCGCCAGCAGCCGAACCGCGGGGGCTAGCACAGATACGCAGTATTTT. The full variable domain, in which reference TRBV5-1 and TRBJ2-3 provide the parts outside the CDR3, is KAGVTQTPRYLIKTRGQQVTLSCSPISGHRSVSWYQQTPGQGLQFLFEYFSETQRNKGNFPGRFSGRQFSNSRSEMNVSTLELGDSALYLCASSRTAGASTDTQYFGPGTRLTVL.

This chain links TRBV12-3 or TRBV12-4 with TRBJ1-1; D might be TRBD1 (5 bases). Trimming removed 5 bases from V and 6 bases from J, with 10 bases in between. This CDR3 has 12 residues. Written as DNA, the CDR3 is TGTGCCAGCAGTCTTGAGACAGCTGAAGCTTTCTTT. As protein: CASSLETAEAFF.

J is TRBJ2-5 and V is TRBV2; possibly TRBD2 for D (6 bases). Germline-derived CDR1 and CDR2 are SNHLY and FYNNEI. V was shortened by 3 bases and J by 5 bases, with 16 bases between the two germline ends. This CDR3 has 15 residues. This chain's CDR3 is CASSERDWGGETQYF. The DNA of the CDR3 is TGTGCCAGCAGTGAGCGGGACTGGGGCGGGGAGACCCAGTACTTC.

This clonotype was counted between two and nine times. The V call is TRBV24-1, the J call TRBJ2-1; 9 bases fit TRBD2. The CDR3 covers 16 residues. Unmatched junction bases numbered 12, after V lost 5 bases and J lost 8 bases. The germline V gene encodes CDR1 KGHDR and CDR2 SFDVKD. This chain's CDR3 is CATSGRTSDGPHEQFF. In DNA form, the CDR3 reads TGTGCCACCAGTGGCCGGACTAGCGACGGGCCCCATGAGCAGTTCTTC.

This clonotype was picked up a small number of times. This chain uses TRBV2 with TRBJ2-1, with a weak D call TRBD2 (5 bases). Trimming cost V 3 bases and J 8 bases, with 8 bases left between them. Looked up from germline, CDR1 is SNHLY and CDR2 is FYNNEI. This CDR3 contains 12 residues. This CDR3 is CASSDLAHEQFF. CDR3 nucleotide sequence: TGTGCCAGCAGTGACCTAGCCCATGAGCAGTTCTTC.